This TCR beta chain was found in a study of T-cell memory formation after mild COVID-19. The study's findings and limits: Those CD4+ clones that contracted were mainly in CM and EM (CD8+ ones in EMRA). Second-wave clones with a day 37 peak had unconfirmed SARS-CoV-2 specificity.

MiXCR, run by TCRdb on the 5' RACE reads, gives a single entry per CDR3 protein. The sample holds around 130,000 distinct CDR3 sequences; about a sixth are singletons and the top ten take about 14%. To note about this clonotype: The target antigen is unknown.

V lost 4 bases, J lost 9 bases, and 13 bases lay in between. In germline, CDR1 is SGHNT, CDR2 YYREEE (reference sequence). The CDR3 is 12 amino acids. The TCR originated in an adult woman who had mild COVID-19 (a few samples of this study predate the infection). Cell type and time point are not known. The sample consisted of PBMCs or a T cell subset sorted from them (not recorded which). The chain couples TRBV5-4 to TRBJ1-1; weak D call: TRBD1 (5 bases). CDR3 amino acids: CASSNSSGQAFF. The CDR3 coding sequence is TGTGCCAGCAGCAACTCTTCAGGGCAAGCTTTCTTT.